The clone carrying this T cell receptor beta chain showed up just a few times. Its antigen is unidentified. One end of the junction is discordant with germline, which a read error may explain. Thyroid surgery had not been preceded by any treatment in any patient. The data originate from a study of metastatic and nonmetastatic thyroid tumors. Study as a whole: Comparison of repertoires was carried out across blood and tumor or nodule tissue from malignant and benign thyroid patients. Study-wide findings and caveats: According to reports, the diversity of TCR beta was significantly higher in malignant thyroid tumors than in benign nodules, and this held in both blood and tumor samples.

Original processing methods: A papillary thyroid cancer distant-metastasis classifier was built from CDR3 differences across clinicopathological groups. TCRdb re-called the PCR reads via MiXCR. These V and J calls originate from TCRdb's pipeline instead of the authors' own analysis. The sample lists approximately 19,000 clones; 30% to 40% were seen once. The TCR comes from a male donor with papillary thyroid cancer or a benign thyroid nodule (not recorded which). Some clones in this sample may be carry-over from other donors' samples. Sample: tumor tissue.

The CDR3 here is CVSSCAGTGPNQPQHF. The CDR3 DNA reads TGTGTCAGCAGCTGCGCCGGGACAGGTCCCAATCAGCCCCAGCATTTT. This chain joins TRBV6-1 and TRBJ1-5, with 8 bases fitting TRBD1. This CDR3 comprises 16 residues. Germline CDR1 is MNHNS and CDR2 is SASEGT.